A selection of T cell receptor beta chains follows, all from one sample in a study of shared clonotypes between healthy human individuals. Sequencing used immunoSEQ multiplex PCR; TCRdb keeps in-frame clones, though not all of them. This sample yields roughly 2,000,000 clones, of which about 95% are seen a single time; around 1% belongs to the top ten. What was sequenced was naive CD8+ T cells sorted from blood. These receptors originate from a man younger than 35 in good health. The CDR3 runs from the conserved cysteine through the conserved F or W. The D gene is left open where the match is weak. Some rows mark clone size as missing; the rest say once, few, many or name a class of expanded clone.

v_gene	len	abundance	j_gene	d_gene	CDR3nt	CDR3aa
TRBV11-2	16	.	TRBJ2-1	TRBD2	TGTGCCAGCAGCGGAAATTTAGCGGGAGTGGTGAATGAGCAGTTCTTC	CASSGNLAGVVNEQFF
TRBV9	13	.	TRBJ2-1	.	TGTGCCAGCAGCGTATGGGACTACAATGAGCAGTTCTTC	CASSVWDYNEQFF
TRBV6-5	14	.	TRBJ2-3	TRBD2	TGTGCCAGCAGTTACCAGGGAGGGTGGGATACGCAGTATTTT	CASSYQGGWDTQYF
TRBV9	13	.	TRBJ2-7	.	TGTGCCAGCAGCGTAGGGACAGAGTACGAGCAGTACTTC	CASSVGTEYEQYF
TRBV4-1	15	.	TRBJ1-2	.	TGCGCCAGCAGCCAAGGAACAGGGAGTAACTATGGCTACACCTTC	CASSQGTGSNYGYTF
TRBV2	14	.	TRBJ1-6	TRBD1	TGTGCCAGCAGGACAGGGGCCGGTAATTCACCCCTCCACTTT	CASRTGAGNSPLHF
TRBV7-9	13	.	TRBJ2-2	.	TGTGCCAGCAGACAGCTACTAGGGGGGGAGCTGTTTTTT	CASRQLLGGELFF
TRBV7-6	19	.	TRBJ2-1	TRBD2	TGTGCCAGCAGCTTCAGCACCGCGGGAGCGGGAGGGCTCTACAATGAGCAGTTCTTC	CASSFSTAGAGGLYNEQFF
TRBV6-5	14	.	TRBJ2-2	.	TGTGCCAGCAGTTATGGTGGGGGCACCGGGGAGCTGTTTTTT	CASSYGGGTGELFF
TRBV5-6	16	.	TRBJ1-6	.	TGTGCCAGCAGCTTGGCCGGTTACGGGGGGAGCTCACCCCTCCACTTT	CASSLAGYGGSSPLHF
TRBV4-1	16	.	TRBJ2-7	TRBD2	TGCGCCAGCAGCCAAGAGGCCCAGCGGGGTGCCTACGAGCAGTACTTC	CASSQEAQRGAYEQYF
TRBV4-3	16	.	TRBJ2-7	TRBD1	TGCGCCAGCAGCCAAGAATGGGTGACAGGGGCCTACGAGCAGTACTTC	CASSQEWVTGAYEQYF
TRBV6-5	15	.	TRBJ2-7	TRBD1	TGTGCCAGCAGCCCCTGGGGACAGGACTCCTACGAGCAGTACTTC	CASSPWGQDSYEQYF
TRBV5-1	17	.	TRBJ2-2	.	TGCGCCAGCAGCCTGGAACCATCCTTGAGGAACACCGGGGAGCTGTTTTTT	CASSLEPSLRNTGELFF
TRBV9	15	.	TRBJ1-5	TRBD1	TGTGCCAGCAGTCTATCCGGACAGGGCCATCAGCCCCAGCATTTT	CASSLSGQGHQPQHF
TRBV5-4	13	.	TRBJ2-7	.	TGTGCCAGCACCGGCGAAGCCTCCTACGAGCAGTACTTC	CASTGEASYEQYF
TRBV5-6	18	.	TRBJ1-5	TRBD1	TGTGCCAGCAGATTCGATCCAGGACAGGGGTATAGCAATCAGCCCCAGCATTTT	CASRFDPGQGYSNQPQHF
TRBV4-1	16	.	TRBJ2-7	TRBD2	TGCGCCAGCAGCCAAGGAGGACTAGCGGTAGGATACGAGCAGTACTTC	CASSQGGLAVGYEQYF
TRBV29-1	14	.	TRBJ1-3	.	TGCAGCGTTGAATGGGGGGCATCTGGAAACACCATATATTTT	CSVEWGASGNTIYF
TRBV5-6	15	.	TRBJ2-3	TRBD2	TGTGCCAGCAGCGCTACCGGGGGGGCGACAGATACGCAGTATTTT	CASSATGGATDTQYF
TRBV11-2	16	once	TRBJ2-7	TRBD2	TGTGCCAGCAGCTTAGAGCGGGGGGGCATCGGGAACGAGCAGTACTTC	CASSLERGGIGNEQYF
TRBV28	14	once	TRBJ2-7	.	TGTGCCAGCAGTTTATTGGGAGGTTCCTACGAGCAGTACTTC	CASSLLGGSYEQYF
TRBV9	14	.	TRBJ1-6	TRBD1	TGTGCCAGCAGCCTCGAAGGGGGCGTTTCACCCCTCCACTTT	CASSLEGGVSPLHF
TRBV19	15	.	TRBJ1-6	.	TGTGCCAGTAACCCCTCGCCGGGCGGGAATTCACCCCTCCACTTT	CASNPSPGGNSPLHF
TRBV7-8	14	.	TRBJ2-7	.	TGTGCCAGCAGACCTCGGACAGATTACTACGAGCAGTACTTC	CASRPRTDYYEQYF
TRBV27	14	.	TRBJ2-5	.	TGTGCCAGCAGTCCCGCGGGGCCTCTTGAGACCCAGTACTTC	CASSPAGPLETQYF
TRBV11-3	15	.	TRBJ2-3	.	TGTGCCAGCAGCTCCCGGGACACATCGACAGATACGCAGTATTTT	CASSSRDTSTDTQYF
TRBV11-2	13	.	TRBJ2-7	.	TGTGCCAGCAGCCCCGACCCAACCTACGAGCAGTACTTC	CASSPDPTYEQYF
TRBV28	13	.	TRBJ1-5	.	TGTGCCAGCAGCCCCGGGAGGGCTCAGCCCCAGCATTTT	CASSPGRAQPQHF
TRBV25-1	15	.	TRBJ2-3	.	TGTGCCAGCAGTGGACACTATACTAGCACAGATACGCAGTATTTT	CASSGHYTSTDTQYF
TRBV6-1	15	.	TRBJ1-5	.	TGTGCCAGCAGTAAACAGTCCTGGGTAAATCAGCCCCAGCATTTT	CASSKQSWVNQPQHF
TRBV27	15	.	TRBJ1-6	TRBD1	TGTGCCAGCAGTTCCGACAGGGGTTTGGATTCACCCCTCCACTTT	CASSSDRGLDSPLHF
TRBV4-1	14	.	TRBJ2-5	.	TGCGCCAGCAGCCCCACAGGGTCAGGGGAGACCCAGTACTTC	CASSPTGSGETQYF
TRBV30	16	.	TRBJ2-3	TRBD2	TGTGCCTGGACCCCGTCACTAGCAGCGGGGACAGATACGCAGTATTTT	CAWTPSLAAGTDTQYF
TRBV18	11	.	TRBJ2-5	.	TGTGCCAGCTCACCAATCGAGACCCAGTACTTC	CASSPIETQYF
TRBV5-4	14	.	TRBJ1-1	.	TGTGCCAGCAGCTTATCGGGACAGAACACTGAAGCTTTCTTT	CASSLSGQNTEAFF
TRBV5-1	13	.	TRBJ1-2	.	TGCGCCAGCAGCTTGGGCAGTAACTATGGCTACACCTTC	CASSLGSNYGYTF
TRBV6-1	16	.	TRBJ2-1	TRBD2	TGTGCCAGCAGTGACCTGACCGGGCGGGAGTTCTATGAGCAGTTCTTC	CASSDLTGREFYEQFF
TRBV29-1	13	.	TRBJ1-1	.	TGCAGCGCCGGGGACGCCTCTCACACTGAAGCTTTCTTT	CSAGDASHTEAFF
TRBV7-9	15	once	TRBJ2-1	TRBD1	TGTGCCAGCAGCTTAGGGACAGGGGCCCACAATGAGCAGTTCTTC	CASSLGTGAHNEQFF
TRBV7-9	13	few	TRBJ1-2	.	TGTGCCATCGGCCCCTCCGCCGTATCGGGCTACACCTTC	CAIGPSAVSGYTF
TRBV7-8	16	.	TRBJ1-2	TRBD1	TGTGCCAGCAGCCCCTTCGACAGGGGGCCTCTCGCTGGCTACACCTTC	CASSPFDRGPLAGYTF
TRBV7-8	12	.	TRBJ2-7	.	TGTGCCAGCAGCGAGCCCTCCTACGAGCAGTACTTC	CASSEPSYEQYF
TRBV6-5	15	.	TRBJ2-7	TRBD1	TGTGCCAGCAGTTCACAGGGGGCGGAATCCTACGAGCAGTACTTC	CASSSQGAESYEQYF
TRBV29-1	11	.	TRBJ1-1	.	TGCACCACCCTCACCAACACTGAAGCTTTCTTT	CTTLTNTEAFF
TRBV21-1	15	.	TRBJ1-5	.	TGTGCCAGCAGCAAAGCTGAGACAGGGGGTCAGCCCCAGCATTTT	CASSKAETGGQPQHF
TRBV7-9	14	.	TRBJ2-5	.	TGTGCCAGCAGCCAAGTATTGGGAGAAGGGACCCAGTACTTC	CASSQVLGEGTQYF
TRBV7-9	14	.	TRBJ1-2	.	TGTGCCAGCAGCTTGGAGGGGGTGGAATATGGCTACACCTTC	CASSLEGVEYGYTF
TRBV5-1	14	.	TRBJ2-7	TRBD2	TGCGCCAGCTTTGACCGGACTAGAACCTACGAGCAGTACTTC	CASFDRTRTYEQYF